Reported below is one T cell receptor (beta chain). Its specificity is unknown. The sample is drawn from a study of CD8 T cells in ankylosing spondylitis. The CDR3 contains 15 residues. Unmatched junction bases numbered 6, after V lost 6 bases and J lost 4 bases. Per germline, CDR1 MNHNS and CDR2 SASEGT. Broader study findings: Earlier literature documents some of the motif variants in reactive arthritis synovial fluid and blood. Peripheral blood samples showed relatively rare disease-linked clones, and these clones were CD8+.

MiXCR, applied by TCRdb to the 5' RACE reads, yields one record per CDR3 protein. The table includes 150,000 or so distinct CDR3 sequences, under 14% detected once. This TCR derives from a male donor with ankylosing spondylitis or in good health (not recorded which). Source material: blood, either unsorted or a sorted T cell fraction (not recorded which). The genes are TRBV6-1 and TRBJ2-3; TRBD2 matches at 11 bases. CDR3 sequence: CASRQLAGDADTQYF. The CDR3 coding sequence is TGTGCCAGCAGGCAACTAGCGGGAGACGCAGATACGCAGTATTTT.